The 17 T cell receptor beta chains below all came from one sample that was sequenced in a study of neoadjuvant anti-PD-1 for oral cavity cancer. The data were produced by immunoSEQ multiplex PCR, yet TCRdb's version contains in-frame clones alone and is incomplete. The sample holds about 16,000 clones, roughly 69% seen once. The material was PBMCs, obtained before nivolumab (anti-PD-1) treatment. These receptor sequences come from a person aged 35-79 years with oral cavity squamous cell carcinoma.

The chain combines TRBV5-1 with TRBJ1-1; D remains ambiguous. The CDR3 spans 15 residues. Per germline, CDR1 SGHRS and CDR2 YFSETQ. The V end lost 0 bases, the J end lost 5 bases, and 14 bases lay between the germline ends. The CDR3, as DNA: TGCGCCAGCAGCTTGGAGCGCCCAGGAGGGACTGAAGCTTTCTTT. This translates into CASSLERPGGTEAFF.

There are a few counts of this clone. The genes are TRBV7-9 and TRBJ1-5; D is unresolved. Per germline, CDR1 SEHNR and CDR2 FQNEAQ (reference sequence). V dropped 4 bases and J dropped 4 bases, with 8 bases sitting between them. This CDR3 is 13 amino acids long. Here the CDR3 DNA reads TGTGCCAGCAGCTCGCAAGCGAATCAGCCCCAGCATTTT. Translated: CASSSQANQPQHF. The complete variable domain, with remaining parts taken from reference TRBV7-9 and TRBJ1-5, reads DTGVSQNPRHKITKRGQNVTFRCDPISEHNRLYWYRQTLGQGPEFLTYFQNEAQLEKSRLLSDRFSAERPKGSFSTLEIQRTEQGDSAMYLCASSSQANQPQHFGDGTRLSIL.

The chain links TRBV9 to TRBJ2-1, with TRBD2 matching 8 bases. The CDR3 runs to 15 residues. V lost 3 bases to trimming and J lost 4 bases; unmatched junction nucleotides: 6. The germline V gene encodes CDR1 SGDLS and CDR2 YYNGEE. The CDR3 region is CASSAGLASYNEQFF. The CDR3 region has the DNA TGTGCCAGCAGCGCAGGACTAGCCTCTTACAATGAGCAGTTCTTC.

The chain is built from TRBV30 and TRBJ2-3; D perhaps matches TRBD1 (6 bases). The CDR3 consists of 13 residues. CDR1 and CDR2 (germline): GTSNPN, SVGIG (reference sequence). V was clipped by 3 bases and J by 3 bases, with 10 bases between them. The CDR3 sequence: CAWRRQETDTQYF. DNA for the CDR3: TGTGCCTGGAGGCGACAGGAAACAGATACGCAGTATTTT.

The chain couples TRBV30 to TRBJ2-1; 9 nucleotides line up with TRBD2. Germline V gene sequence: CDR1 GTSNPN, CDR2 SVGIG (reference sequence). Trimming removed 3 bases from V and 7 bases from J; junction bases left unmatched: 7. The CDR3 sequence is 14 residues long. The CDR3 spells CAWRRREGWNEQFF. As DNA, the CDR3 is TGTGCCTGGAGACGGCGGGAGGGCTGGAATGAGCAGTTCTTC.

The rearrangement joins TRBV20-1 to TRBJ1-1; 7 bases are a match to TRBD1. Germline CDR1 reads DFQATT; CDR2 reads SNEGSKA (reference sequence). The CDR3 loop spans 11 amino acids. Germline trimming cut 7 bases from V and 10 bases from J; bases unmatched to any gene: 9. CDR3: CSVTGDSVAFF. DNA of the CDR3: TGCAGTGTTACAGGGGATTCGGTAGCTTTCTTT.

The chain joins TRBV2 to TRBJ2-3; D is perhaps TRBD2 (6 bases). The V end was cut by 1 base, the J end by 0 bases, with 8 bases between. CDR3 length: 15 residues. Per the germline V gene, CDR1 is SNHLY and CDR2 is FYNNEI. The CDR3: CASSEGGTSTDTQYF. The CDR3, as DNA: TGTGCCAGCAGTGAAGGCGGGACTAGCACAGATACGCAGTATTTT.

This clone has only a few counts. The chain joins TRBV29-1 to TRBJ2-5; 8 positions agree with TRBD2. J lost 5 bases, V lost 2 bases, and 7 bases had no gene match. The CDR3 has 14 amino acids. Germline CDR1 SQVTM, CDR2 ANQGSEA. CDR3 in DNA: TGCAGCGTTGAAACTAGCGGTCCCAGGGAGACCCAGTACTTC. It specifies CSVETSGPRETQYF. Filled out from reference TRBV29-1 and TRBJ2-5, the complete variable domain reads SAVISQKPSRDICQRGTSLTIQCQVDSQVTMMFWYRQQPGQSLTLIATANQGSEATYESGFVIDKFPISRPNLTFSTLTVSNMSPEDSSIYLCSVETSGPRETQYFGPGTRLLVL.

The chain links TRBV6-5 to TRBJ1-2, with 9 bases fitting TRBD1. The germline V gene encodes CDR1 MNHEY and CDR2 SVGAGI. Unmatched junction bases numbered 12, after V lost 5 bases and J lost 8 bases. CDR3 length: 15 amino acids. The CDR3 bases are TGTGCCAGCAGTCGGACCGGACAGGGGCTAGGGGGCTACACCTTC. Translated, it gives CASSRTGQGLGGYTF.

V and J are TRBV14 and TRBJ1-5, with no clear D. Per the germline V gene, CDR1 is SGHDN and CDR2 is FVKESK. V dropped 5 bases and J dropped 0 bases, with 8 bases sitting between them. The CDR3 totals 14 residues. The CDR3 DNA sequence: TGTGCCAGCAGCGCGGATAATAGCAATCAGCCCCAGCATTTT. The encoded protein is CASSADNSNQPQHF.

In DNA, the CDR3 is TGTGCCAGCAGCTCGCTAGCGGGACAGGGAGATCAGCCCCAGCATTTT. As protein: CASSSLAGQGDQPQHF. V gene TRBV7-8 combines with J gene TRBJ1-5; TRBD1 agrees at 9 bases. V was pared by 4 bases and J by 5 bases, with 9 bases of the junction left unmatched. CDR1 and CDR2 from the germline V gene are SGHVS and FQNEAQ. The CDR3 sequence is 16 residues long.

The V gene is TRBV6-1, the J gene TRBJ2-2; TRBD2 is a possible D gene (5 bases). V gave up 2 bases and J gave up 5 bases, with 9 bases separating them. Germline CDR1 and CDR2: MNHNS and SASEGT. This CDR3 has 14 amino acids. The CDR3 loop is CASSELERTGELFF. CDR3 coding DNA: TGTGCCAGCAGTGAACTCGAGCGGACCGGGGAGCTGTTTTTT.

CDR3 amino acids: CASSYSETFGYTF. In nucleotides, the CDR3 is TGTGCCAGCAGTTACTCGGAAACTTTTGGCTACACCTTC. The chain couples TRBV6-5 to TRBJ1-2; D not resolved. CDR3 size: 13 residues. Looked up from germline, CDR1 is MNHEY and CDR2 is SVGAGI. V lost 0 bases and J 7 bases, leaving 9 bases between the germline ends.

The chain uses TRBV5-1 and TRBJ1-5; possibly TRBD1 for D (6 bases). The CDR3 is 15 amino acids. The V and J ends lost 4 bases and 2 bases respectively, with 13 bases between them. Per germline, CDR1 SGHRS and CDR2 YFSETQ. The CDR3 sequence: CASSVGTLGNQPQHF. CDR3 sequence (DNA): TGCGCCAGCAGCGTGGGGACATTGGGCAATCAGCCCCAGCATTTT.

This clone showed up just once. The V gene is TRBV11-2, the J gene TRBJ2-3; a weak D match, TRBD2 (5 bases). The germline V gene encodes CDR1 SGHAT and CDR2 FQNNGV. The V and J ends lost 3 bases and 1 base respectively, with 11 bases between them. The CDR3 is 15 amino acids. The CDR3 sequence is CASSFVGGGTDTQYF. In nucleotides, the CDR3 is TGTGCCAGCAGCTTTGTCGGAGGTGGCACAGATACGCAGTATTTT.

The chain joins TRBV7-8 to TRBJ2-7; 8 bases are a match to TRBD2. In germline, CDR1 is SGHVS, CDR2 FQNEAQ. Trimming at V came to 2 bases and at J to 0 bases, leaving 6 bases not matched to a gene. This CDR3 comprises 16 residues. This CDR3 reads CASSLNSGTGSYEQYF. The CDR3 DNA is TGTGCCAGCAGCTTAAATAGCGGGACGGGCTCCTACGAGCAGTACTTC.

V usage is TRBV2 and J usage is TRBJ2-3, with D perhaps matching TRBD1 or TRBD2 (5 bases each). This CDR3 is built from 15 residues. Germline V gives CDR1 SNHLY, CDR2 FYNNEI. Trimming removed 6 bases at V and 3 bases at J, with 16 bases between. The CDR3 protein is CASSGVGVATDTQYF. The DNA of the CDR3 is TGTGCCAGCAGCGGCGTGGGGGTAGCAACAGATACGCAGTATTTT.